A single sample is the source of the 27 T cell receptor beta chains below, sequenced in a study of vaccination and CD4 T cells after COVID-19. Treatment meaning: approximately nine-day PBMC culture with coronavirus spike peptide pools or control peptides (ViraFEST assay). For these receptors, no antigen is known. Oncomine TCR Beta short-read sequencing was applied to DNA from cultured CD4+ T cells. Each CDR3 protein is one row after TCRdb ran MiXCR on the PCR reads. The table lists 10,000 or so distinct CDR3 sequences, approximately 80% of them singletons. The sequenced material came from CD4+ T cells from blood, cultured in vitro. The origin of the receptors is a human donor who had recovered from COVID-19.

The V call is TRBV24-1, the J call TRBJ2-3; maybe TRBD1 (5 bases). The CDR3 covers 12 residues. The ends were cut back, 0 bases at V and 12 bases at J, with 9 bases in the middle. Germline V gene sequence: CDR1 KGHDR, CDR2 SFDVKD. The CDR3 region is CATSDLTRDQYF. CDR3 coding DNA: TGTGCCACCAGTGATTTGACCAGGGATCAGTATTTT.

This clonotype was seen just once. The chain combines TRBV4-3 with TRBJ2-1; 13 positions agree with TRBD2. With V trimmed by 3 bases and J by 9 bases, 8 bases remained unmatched. The CDR3 sequence is 16 residues long. CDR1 is LGHNA, CDR2 YSLEER, per germline. CDR3 nucleotide sequence: TGCGCCAGCAGCCATCAAACTAGCGGGAGGGCCTTTGAGCAGTTCTTC. Protein sequence: CASSHQTSGRAFEQFF.

This clonotype occurred a few times. The rearrangement joins TRBV27 to TRBJ1-1; D is ambiguous. This CDR3 region has 12 residues. The V gene lost 4 bases and the J gene lost 2 bases, with 5 bases spanning the gap. Germline V gene lookup returns CDR1 MNHEY and CDR2 SMNVEV (reference sequence). CDR3 amino acids: CASSSTNTEAFF. The CDR3 region has the DNA TGTGCCAGCAGTTCCACAAACACTGAAGCTTTCTTT.

The V call is TRBV20-1, the J call TRBJ1-1; the D gene is possibly TRBD1 (5 bases). The CDR3 spans 12 residues. V was shortened by 6 bases and J by 1 base, with 9 bases between the two germline ends. Germline CDR1 DFQATT, CDR2 SNEGSKA (reference sequence). DNA for the CDR3: TGCAGTGCCCGCACAGGGAACACTGAAGCTTTCTTT. Its protein product is CSARTGNTEAFF.

CDR3 DNA sequence: TGCAGTGCCCCCGCCAGGGGCCGGGAAAAACTGTTTTTT. It translates to CSAPARGREKLFF. V usage is TRBV20-1 and J usage is TRBJ1-4, with D perhaps matching TRBD1 (6 bases). The V gene lost 6 bases and the J gene lost 8 bases, with 16 bases spanning the gap. Germline V lookup: CDR1 DFQATT, CDR2 SNEGSKA (reference sequence). CDR3 size: 13 residues.

This chain connects TRBV6-5 to TRBJ2-7; 8 bases are shared with TRBD1. CDR3 length: 15 amino acids. Trimming at V came to 0 bases and at J to 2 bases, leaving 3 bases not matched to a gene. Germline-derived CDR1 and CDR2 are MNHEY and SVGAGI. This chain's CDR3 is CASSYSGTGTYEQYF. The CDR3 DNA follows: TGTGCCAGCAGTTACTCTGGGACAGGTACCTACGAGCAGTACTTC.

The chain links TRBV7-2 to TRBJ2-2; TRBD1 is a possible D gene (6 bases). Germline V gene sequence: CDR1 SGHTA, CDR2 FQGNSA. The length of the CDR3 is 15 residues. V was pared by 5 bases and J by 7 bases, with 17 bases between. CDR3 sequence: CASSQNRELLGELFF. CDR3 DNA: TGTGCCAGCAGCCAGAACAGGGAGCTCCTCGGGGAGCTGTTTTTT.

The chain carries TRBV9 and TRBJ1-2; TRBD1 might be the D (6 bases). The CDR3 covers 15 residues. V dropped 1 base and J dropped 3 bases, with 13 bases sitting between them. Germline V gene data show CDR1 as SGDLS and CDR2 as YYNGEE. The CDR3 coding sequence is TGTGCCAGCAGCGTAAGGGCAGGGGACGACTATGGCTACACCTTC. Protein: CASSVRAGDDYGYTF.

This chain connects TRBV27 to TRBJ1-1; D is undetermined. Germline V gene lookup returns CDR1 MNHEY and CDR2 SMNVEV (reference sequence). The CDR3 is made up of 16 amino acids. V dropped 5 bases and J dropped 2 bases, with 18 bases sitting between them. This CDR3 is CASSPGSTVFNTEAFF. CDR3 coding DNA: TGTGCCAGCAGTCCCGGATCCACAGTATTCAACACTGAAGCTTTCTTT.

J is TRBJ1-5 and V is TRBV19; 7 bases are shared with TRBD1. Germline CDR1 and CDR2: LNHDA and SQIVND (reference sequence). V dropped 7 bases and J dropped 3; count of bases not matched to a gene: 12. This CDR3 spans 16 amino acids. The CDR3 DNA is TGTGCCAGTAATCAGGGGGGCCCCCGCCTCAATCAGCCCCAGCATTTT. This sequence encodes CASNQGGPRLNQPQHF.

The chain recombines TRBV6-5 with TRBJ1-2, with D possibly TRBD1 on 5 matching bases. The V and J ends lost 0 bases and 4 bases respectively, with 9 bases between them. The CDR3 is made up of 14 amino acids. Germline V gene data show CDR1 as MNHEY and CDR2 as SVGAGI. The CDR3 sequence is CASSYSMGGYGYTF. CDR3 sequence (DNA): TGTGCCAGCAGTTACTCGATGGGGGGCTATGGCTACACCTTC.

In its sample, this clonotype was seen a few times. The rearrangement joins TRBV27 to TRBJ2-3, with D possibly matching TRBD2 (5 bases). CDR1 is MNHEY and CDR2 is SMNVEV in the germline V gene (reference sequence). CDR3 length: 13 residues. Trimming removed 1 base from V and 5 bases from J, with 7 bases in between. The CDR3 reads CASSLLRGDTQYF. CDR3 nucleotides: TGTGCCAGCAGTTTATTACGGGGAGATACGCAGTATTTT.

This clonotype was counted a few times. The chain links TRBV20-1 to TRBJ1-5, with D maybe TRBD1 (6 bases). The V end was cut by 3 bases, the J end by 2 bases, with 14 bases between. Germline V gene sequence: CDR1 DFQATT, CDR2 SNEGSKA (reference sequence). This CDR3 has 15 residues. The CDR3 bases are TGCAGTGCTAGTAGGGGGGGTGGGGGCAATCAGCCCCAGCATTTT. It encodes CSASRGGGGNQPQHF.

This clonotype is a singleton in its sample. The chain uses TRBV7-9 and TRBJ2-2, with D possibly TRBD1 on 5 matching bases. The V end lost 5 bases, the J end lost 2 bases, and 12 bases lay between the germline ends. Germline assignment: CDR1 SEHNR and CDR2 FQNEAQ (reference sequence). The CDR3 has 15 amino acids. Here the CDR3 reads CASSLDRINTGELFF. The CDR3 nucleotides read TGTGCCAGCAGCCTCGACAGAATAAACACCGGGGAGCTGTTTTTT. Based on the CDR3 plus reference TRBV7-9 and TRBJ2-2, the full variable domain is DTGVSQNPRHKITKRGQNVTFRCDPISEHNRLYWYRQTLGQGPEFLTYFQNEAQLEKSRLLSDRFSAERPKGSFSTLEIQRTEQGDSAMYLCASSLDRINTGELFFGEGSRLTVL.

V usage is TRBV28 and J usage is TRBJ1-2, with 7 positions matching TRBD1. Germline CDR1 is MDHEN and CDR2 is SYDVKM. V shed 7 bases and J 8 bases; nucleotides not matched to a gene: 10. The CDR3 runs 13 residues. CDR3 in DNA: TGTGCCAGCACCACCACAGGGGTTGTAGGCTACACCTTC. It yields the protein CASTTTGVVGYTF.

The V gene is TRBV20-1, the J gene TRBJ2-3, with 11 bases aligning to TRBD2. V dropped 0 bases and J dropped 5; count of bases not matched to a gene: 7. CDR1 is DFQATT, CDR2 SNEGSKA, per germline (reference sequence). The CDR3 has 16 residues. The CDR3 loop reads CSARDITSGRGDTQYF. DNA of the CDR3: TGCAGTGCTAGAGATATCACTAGCGGGAGAGGAGATACGCAGTATTTT.

The V and J genes are TRBV7-8 and TRBJ2-3; D gene uncertain. CDR3 size: 15 residues. From germline, CDR1 is SGHVS and CDR2 FQNEAQ. V gave up 5 bases and J gave up 1 base, with 13 bases separating them. CDR3 sequence: CASSIQDRRTDTQYF. The CDR3 DNA reads as TGTGCCAGCAGCATTCAGGACCGACGCACAGATACGCAGTATTTT.

CDR3 residues: CASRSDSRNTIYF. The CDR3 region has the DNA TGTGCCAGCAGGTCCGACAGCCGAAACACCATATATTTT. The rearrangement joins TRBV12-3 or TRBV12-4 to TRBJ1-3; D perhaps matches TRBD1 (5 bases). The CDR3 contains 13 residues. Trimming took 6 bases from V and 5 from J, leaving 11 bases between them.

This clonotype was observed a single time. The chain couples TRBV6-1 to TRBJ2-2; D tentatively reads TRBD1 or TRBD2 (5 bases each). The CDR3 contains 14 residues. CDR1 and CDR2 from the germline V gene are MNHNS and SASEGT. Between the trimmed V and J ends, which lost 8 bases and 3 bases, there was a span of 13 bases. CDR3 region: CASCVGAHTGELFF. The DNA for the CDR3 is TGTGCCAGCTGTGTCGGGGCCCACACCGGGGAGCTGTTTTTT.

The chain links TRBV7-2 to TRBJ2-3; D remains unclear. The V end lost 1 base, the J end lost 10 bases, and 12 bases lay between the germline ends. From germline, CDR1 is SGHTA and CDR2 FQGNSA. The CDR3 is 13 amino acids. The CDR3 reads CASSLDGLLAQYF. As DNA, the CDR3 is TGTGCCAGCAGCTTAGACGGGTTACTGGCGCAGTATTTT.

The CDR3, as DNA: TGTGCCAGCAGCCAAGTGGGTAGCGGGAGGCCCGCTACGCAGTATTTT. It codes for CASSQVGSGRPATQYF. The chain is built from TRBV4-2 and TRBJ2-3; the match to TRBD2 covers 10 bases. Trimming removed 1 base from V and 8 bases from J; junction bases left unmatched: 9. The CDR3 has 16 amino acids. Germline CDR1 is LGHNA and CDR2 is YNFKEQ.

V and J are TRBV7-8 and TRBJ1-2; a possible D gene is TRBD1 (6 bases). Germline-derived CDR1 and CDR2 are SGHVS and FQNEAQ. This CDR3 contains 16 residues. The V end was cut by 5 bases, the J end by 4 bases, with 20 bases between. The CDR3 loop reads CASSPRGQGGVYGYTF. The DNA for the CDR3 is TGTGCCAGCAGCCCTCGGGGGCAGGGTGGGGTCTATGGCTACACCTTC.

This clonotype turned up a few times. The chain recombines TRBV7-9 with TRBJ2-3; 8 nucleotides line up with TRBD2. Germline V CDR1 and CDR2: SEHNR, FQNEAQ (reference sequence). This CDR3 region has 14 residues. V shed 7 bases and J 11 bases; nucleotides not matched to a gene: 14. The CDR3 sequence is CASTRSGGRLVQYF. The CDR3, as DNA: TGTGCCAGCACCAGAAGCGGGGGCCGGCTTGTGCAGTATTTT.

The chain links TRBV20-1 to TRBJ2-7; 9 bases are shared with TRBD1. The V gene end was trimmed by 0 bases and the J gene end by 3 bases; junction bases not matched to a gene: 6. The CDR3 totals 15 residues. Germline V gene lookup returns CDR1 DFQATT and CDR2 SNEGSKA (reference sequence). The CDR3 DNA sequence: TGCAGTGCTAGAGAAGCCGGGACAGGGCACTACGAGCAGTACTTC. It codes for CSAREAGTGHYEQYF.

This chain joins TRBV7-2 and TRBJ2-1, with D perhaps given as TRBD1 or TRBD2 (6 bases each). Germline V gives CDR1 SGHTA, CDR2 FQGNSA. The V gene lost 5 bases and the J gene lost 0 bases, with 14 bases spanning the gap. This CDR3 has 16 residues. The CDR3 protein is CASSDVGGSSYNEQFF. The DNA for the CDR3 is TGTGCCAGCAGCGATGTGGGGGGCAGCTCCTACAATGAGCAGTTCTTC.

The chain is built from TRBV4-1 and TRBJ1-1; tentatively, D is TRBD1 (5 bases). Per germline, CDR1 MGHRA and CDR2 YSYEKL. The ends were cut back, 6 bases at V and 3 bases at J, with 29 bases in the middle. The CDR3 is 19 residues long. CDR3 nucleotide sequence: TGCGCCAGCAGGCCCGTTGGCCTCGGGACTTCCAAGATGGACACTGAAGCTTTCTTT. Amino acids: CASRPVGLGTSKMDTEAFF.

The gene calls are TRBV7-2 and TRBJ1-1; D remains ambiguous. V was trimmed by 7 bases and J by 1 base, leaving 19 bases between them. CDR1 is SGHTA, CDR2 FQGNSA, per germline. The CDR3 contains 16 residues. The CDR3 DNA reads as TGTGCCAGCATCTTTACCCCTAGGACGAAGAACACTGAAGCTTTCTTT. It is translated as CASIFTPRTKNTEAFF.